These T cell receptor beta chains were read from a single sample in a study of blood T cell repertoires in COVID-19. Sequenced by immunoSEQ multiplex PCR; TCRdb stores in-frame clones only, minus some. The sample comprises over 80,000 clones, roughly 90% of which are singletons, and 1.5% to 2% rests with the top ten. Material for sequencing was peripheral blood. These receptors originate from a man aged 55 to 70 with acute or convalescent COVID-19. Both conserved end residues are trimmed from each CDR3.

V: TRBV19; J: TRBJ2-2; CDR3: ASSKKRGQMNTGELF
V: TRBV2; J: TRBJ1-4; CDR3: ASSYTGGLNEKLF
V: TRBV12-3/TRBV12-4; J: TRBJ1-1; CDR3: ASSPLTEAF
V: TRBV10-2; J: TRBJ1-2; CDR3: ASSSSGTGTNYGYT
V: TRBV9; J: TRBJ2-5; CDR3: ASTPPSQETQY
V: TRBV7-6; J: TRBJ2-5; CDR3: ASSLGSGTPLETQY
V: TRBV19; J: TRBJ2-7; CDR3: ASSNRAEYEQY
V: TRBV5-4; J: TRBJ1-1; CDR3: ASSLGGQNTEAF
V: TRBV3-1/TRBV3-2; J: TRBJ2-7; CDR3: ASSQDGGSEQY
V: TRBV6-1; J: TRBJ1-5; CDR3: ASSEPRGLNQPQH
V: TRBV7-9; J: TRBJ2-7; CDR3: ASSYSTEYEQY
V: TRBV9; J: TRBJ2-7; CDR3: ASSVDGGSSYEQY
V: TRBV27; J: TRBJ2-1; CDR3: ASSLRLAGMDEQF
V: TRBV6-5; J: TRBJ2-5; CDR3: ASSYSRGQGPITQY
V: TRBV19; J: TRBJ1-3; CDR3: ASSTRRPISSGNTIY
V: TRBV4-3; J: TRBJ1-1; CDR3: ASSPTATGQNTEAF
V: TRBV6-6; J: TRBJ2-3; CDR3: ASSSRGLGADTQY
V: TRBV29-1; J: TRBJ2-5; CDR3: SVAGLAGILETQY
V: TRBV12-3/TRBV12-4; J: TRBJ2-7; CDR3: ASSIRGPYEQY
V: TRBV7-3; J: TRBJ2-2; CDR3: ASSLNSGGNTGELF
V: TRBV19; J: TRBJ2-1; CDR3: ASSYRGAEQF
V: TRBV3-1/TRBV3-2; J: TRBJ2-7; CDR3: ASTDNAQDPYEQY
V: TRBV4-3; J: TRBJ2-2; CDR3: ASSRGTGPNTGELF
V: TRBV21-1; J: TRBJ1-5; CDR3: ATRDRGPDNQPQH
V: TRBV29-1; J: TRBJ2-7; CDR3: SAGEVREQY
V: TRBV6-2/TRBV6-3; J: TRBJ2-4; CDR3: ASSSPWQGVTKNIQY
V: TRBV21-1; J: TRBJ2-1; CDR3: ASTNRSVTGVQVYNEQF
V: TRBV7-3; J: TRBJ2-1; CDR3: ASSSPGLAGDEQF
V: TRBV15; J: TRBJ2-1; CDR3: ATRTDFRQGSNNEQF
V: TRBV6-2/TRBV6-3; J: TRBJ2-5; CDR3: ASSYSGVQTQY
V: TRBV7-8; J: TRBJ1-5; CDR3: ASSPPGSWANQPQH
V: TRBV4-3; J: TRBJ2-7; CDR3: ASSHAEGTGSYEQY
V: TRBV9; J: TRBJ2-5; CDR3: ASSRGGDGETQY
V: TRBV12-1; J: TRBJ2-1; CDR3: ASNRPVGPYNEQF
V: TRBV9; J: TRBJ1-5; CDR3: ASRGRLHSNQPQH
V: TRBV23-1; J: TRBJ1-1; CDR3: ASSQRNTEAF
V: TRBV28; J: TRBJ1-2; CDR3: ASSSEGQGLTSYT
V: TRBV5-1; J: TRBJ2-1; CDR3: ASSLGVAGGNEQF
V: TRBV7-2; J: TRBJ2-7; CDR3: ASSSLDEQY
V: TRBV5-5; J: TRBJ2-7; CDR3: ASSTGQGSSYEQY
V: TRBV11-3; J: TRBJ2-1; CDR3: ASSLGTSGSNEQF
V: TRBV27; J: TRBJ1-1; CDR3: ASYSGSTEAF
V: TRBV4-3; J: TRBJ2-2; CDR3: ASSQAYPTGELF
V: TRBV5-1; J: TRBJ2-2; CDR3: ASSLRSQGGELF
V: TRBV9; J: TRBJ2-1; CDR3: ASSVDALTFGNEQF
V: TRBV15; J: TRBJ2-4; CDR3: ATSRGAGLNIQY
V: TRBV19; J: TRBJ1-1; CDR3: ASSVTGGSTEAF
V: TRBV6-2/TRBV6-3; J: TRBJ2-4; CDR3: ASSYSGQGIQY
V: TRBV7-6; J: TRBJ2-1; CDR3: ASSYLMSSYNEQF
V: TRBV13; J: TRBJ2-3; CDR3: ASSHRDRGRNTQY
V: TRBV6-5; J: TRBJ1-1; CDR3: ASSAGTGNTEAF
V: TRBV18; J: TRBJ2-3; CDR3: ASSSIAGVGTDTQY
V: TRBV30; J: TRBJ1-3; CDR3: AWSVGTDSGNTIY
V: TRBV6-1; J: TRBJ1-2; CDR3: ASSEVTGWTGYT